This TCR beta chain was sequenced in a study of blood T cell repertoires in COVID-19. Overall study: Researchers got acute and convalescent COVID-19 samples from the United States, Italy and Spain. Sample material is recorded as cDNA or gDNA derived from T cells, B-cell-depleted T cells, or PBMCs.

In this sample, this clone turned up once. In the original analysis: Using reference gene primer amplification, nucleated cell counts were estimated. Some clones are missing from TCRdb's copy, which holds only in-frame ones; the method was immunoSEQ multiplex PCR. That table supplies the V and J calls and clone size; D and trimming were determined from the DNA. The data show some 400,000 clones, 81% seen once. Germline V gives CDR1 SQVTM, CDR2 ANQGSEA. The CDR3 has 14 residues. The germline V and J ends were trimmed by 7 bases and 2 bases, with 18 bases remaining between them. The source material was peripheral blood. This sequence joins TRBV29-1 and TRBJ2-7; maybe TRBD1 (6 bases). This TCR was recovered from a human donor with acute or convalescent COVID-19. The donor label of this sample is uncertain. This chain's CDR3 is CSALLLDRTYEQYF. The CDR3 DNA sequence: TGCAGCGCCCTACTCCTGGACAGAACCTACGAGCAGTACTTC.